This T cell receptor beta chain came from a study of beta chain features in type 1 diabetes (dated by TCRdb to 2016 to 2019). For the wider study: Patients and healthy donors did not differ in mean age, gender distribution, total cell number or subset yield. Whereas all 30 or so donors provided naive and central memory subsets, regulatory and stem cell-like memory subsets were isolated from just 8 patients and roughly 8 healthy donors. The study compared TCRB repertoires of sorted circulating CD4+ T cell subsets between recently diagnosed type 1 diabetes patients and matched healthy donors. A total of 100 million to 110 million sorted cells were examined across all samples, and a strong correlation was observed between cell number per subset and RNA yield. On the study overall, not on this receptor specifically: Naive, central memory and regulatory TCRB repertoires appeared more similar among patients than among healthy donors. A moderate but significant shortening of TCRB CDR3 length was observed in type 1 diabetes patients in all four CD4+ subsets. PCR may preferentially amplify shorter templates, but because patient and control samples were amplified and corrected together, any resulting skew would affect both groups equally. Because cDNA was sequenced instead of genomic DNA, activated cells with high expression could be over-represented, although the groups did not differ in activation or CD3 levels. Only small numbers of individuals were included in the HLA sub-analyses, which left unresolved whether HLA type had any influence on TCRB rearrangement. At VDJ recombination sites, patients with type 1 diabetes made fewer insertions and deleted more nucleotides, a pattern implying thymic rearrangement abnormalities.

All of the isolated RNA was reverse transcribed with the High Capacity cDNA Reverse Transcription Kit, so expressed TCRB transcripts were sequenced. Deep immunoSEQ sequencing was performed on naive, central memory and regulatory T cell samples, with an average of roughly 3.5 million total reads per sample. Sorted cells were lysed in RLT buffer and RNA was extracted with DNase-treated RNeasy Micro or Mini kits, depending on cell number. To prevent cross-contamination, each cell subset was processed individually, whereas patient and healthy donor samples were processed jointly. TCRB sequences were amplified from cDNA with the immunoSEQ multiplex PCR, producing 87-bp fragments spanning the CDR3 region. Amplicons were sequenced on the Illumina HiSeq platform. The paper's processing steps were these. Synthetic template baselines were used to correct PCR bias computationally, reads within Hamming distance 2 were collapsed together, and singletons that could not be merged were discarded. Reads were aligned against IMGT to assign V, D and J genes, CDR3 length and insertions or deletions at six rearrangement sites. Within each subset, clonotype counts were normalized to the number of sorted cells before true diversity and Gini coefficients were calculated with the tcR R package. The overlap coefficient, calculated on TCRB nucleotide sequences, was used to measure repertoire sharing. Out-of-frame TCRB sequences from naive cells were analyzed as a proxy for the pre-selection repertoire. The table was pulled from immuneACCESS by TCRdb, which kept in-frame rearrangements only. Such tables lose some clones; where checked, under half of the loss comes from unresolved V genes, and the rest has no known cause. The V and J calls and the clone size are those of that table, but D and trimming were determined from the DNA. This sample has roughly 310,000 clones in its table, and about 10% of those were observed once. The top ten clones comprise under 0.02% of the sample.

Each donor gave one peripheral blood draw, averaging about 120 mL, which was collected into heparinised tubes. A BD FACSAria II and a panel including CD45RO, CCR7, CD25, CD127, CD95 and CD27 were used to sort naive, central memory, regulatory and stem cell-like memory CD4+ T cells. A purity above 95% was achieved for all sorted populations. PBMCs were isolated right away by Lymphoprep density gradient centrifugation and were stained directly, without culture. Samples were stained and sorted in pairs, with one healthy donor and one patient per experiment, so that batch effects were minimized. Concerning this clone itself: Its antigen specificity is not known. No per-base quality is available; no much larger clone lies one base away.

The CDR3, from cysteine to phenylalanine, totals 14 residues. Only the CDR3 part of the read is kept: 42 bases, read in frame from the first base. Reading the germline V gene (reference sequence) gives CDR1 LNHDA and CDR2 SQIVND. V ends up 5 bases short and J 10 bases short, with an unmatched junction base count of 10. The chain is made from TRBV19 and TRBJ2-1; 8 bases in the middle match TRBD1. Sequencing was done on a sample of naive CD4+ T cells from blood. The cell subset or site label on this specimen signifies: true naive CD4+ T cells. This TCR derives from a woman in her twenties or thirties in good health. This receptor carries the CDR3 CASSFHTGGSEQFF. DNA sequence: TGTGCCAGTAGTTTCCATACAGGGGGGAGCGAGCAGTTCTTC.